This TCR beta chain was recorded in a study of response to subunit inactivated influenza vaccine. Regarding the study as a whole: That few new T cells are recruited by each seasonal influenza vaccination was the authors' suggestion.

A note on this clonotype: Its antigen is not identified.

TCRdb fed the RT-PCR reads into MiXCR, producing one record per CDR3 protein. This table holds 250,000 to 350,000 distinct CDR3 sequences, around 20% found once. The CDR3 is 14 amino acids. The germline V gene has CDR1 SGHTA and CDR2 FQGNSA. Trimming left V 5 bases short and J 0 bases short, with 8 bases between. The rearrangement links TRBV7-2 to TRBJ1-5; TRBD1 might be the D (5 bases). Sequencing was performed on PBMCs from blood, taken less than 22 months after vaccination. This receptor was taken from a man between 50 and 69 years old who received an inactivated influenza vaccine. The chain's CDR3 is CASSGTVSNQPQHF. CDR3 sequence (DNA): TGTGCCAGCAGCGGGACCGTTAGCAATCAGCCCCAGCATTTT.